The clone carrying this TCR beta chain appeared a few times. Its antigen is undetermined. TCRdb reprocessed the multiplex PCR reads with MiXCR, giving one entry per CDR3 protein. Of roughly 12,000 distinct CDR3 sequences in the sample, approximately 55% were seen once. This specimen comes from a study of breast tumors, draining lymph nodes, adjacent tissues. Regarding the study as a whole: Tumor TCR diversity was below lymph nodes but above nontumor tissue.

The length of the CDR3 is 14 residues. Germline V gene lookup returns CDR1 LGHNA and CDR2 YNFKEQ. The J segment lost 10 bases and the V segment lost 0 bases, leaving 5 bases of the junction unmatched. Sequencing was carried out using breast tumor tissue. The receptor was isolated from a female donor with breast cancer. Some clones in this sample may be carry-over from other donors' samples. The V call is TRBV4-2, the J call TRBJ2-1, with TRBD2 identical over 8 bases. The CDR3 loop reads CASSQDKREREQFF. In nucleotides, the CDR3 is TGTGCCAGCAGCCAAGATAAGCGGGAGCGGGAGCAGTTCTTC.